This entry lists 22 T cell receptor beta chains sequenced from one sample in a study of blood T cell repertoires in COVID-19. Only in-frame clones appear in the TCRdb table, and some are missing; sequencing was by immunoSEQ multiplex PCR. The sample has more than 85,000 clones, roughly 92% seen once. What was sequenced was peripheral blood. The receptors here all came from a woman aged 45 to 65 with COVID-19, enrolled during active disease.

The V gene is TRBV5-6, the J gene TRBJ1-5, with TRBD1 identical over 11 bases. V shed 1 base and J 5 bases; nucleotides not matched to a gene: 5. The CDR3 totals 16 residues. The germline V gene has CDR1 SGHDT and CDR2 YYEEEE. CDR3 nucleotides: TGTGCCAGCAGCTTGTGGACAGGGGGCAGTTATCAGCCCCAGCATTTT. It translates to CASSLWTGGSYQPQHF. Drawing the rest from reference TRBV5-6 and TRBJ1-5, the complete variable domain is DAGVTQSPTHLIKTRGQQVTLRCSPKSGHDTVSWYQQALGQGPQFIFQYYEEEERQRGNFPDRFSGHQFPNYSSELNVNALLLGDSALYLCASSLWTGGSYQPQHFGDGTRLSIL.

V and J are TRBV10-2 and TRBJ1-1; the D gene is possibly TRBD1 (6 bases). V was trimmed by 6 bases and J by 8 bases, leaving 22 bases between them. CDR3 length: 15 residues. Germline V gives CDR1 WSHSY, CDR2 SAAADI. In nucleotides, the CDR3 is TGCGCCAGCAGCGAGGACAGTAGAGAGGTCCGCGAAGCTTTCTTT. Amino acids: CASSEDSREVREAFF.

This rearrangement joins TRBV2 to TRBJ2-1, with D possibly TRBD2 on 7 matching bases. CDR3 length: 14 amino acids. Per the germline V gene, CDR1 is SNHLY and CDR2 is FYNNEI. V lost 8 bases, J lost 7 bases, and 18 bases lay in between. CDR3: CASLRGASYNEQFF. CDR3 nucleotide sequence: TGTGCCAGCCTCCGGGGGGCAAGCTATAATGAGCAGTTCTTC.

J is TRBJ2-1 and V is TRBV20-1; D remains ambiguous. The CDR3 has 10 residues. Germline lookup yields CDR1 DFQATT and CDR2 SNEGSKA (reference sequence). The DNA for the CDR3 is TGCAGCTGTTACGGGTATGAGCAGTTCTTC. It codes for CSCYGYEQFF.

CDR3 protein: CASSMAFSRGENTQYF. CDR3 nucleotides: TGTGCCAGTAGTATGGCATTCTCCAGGGGGGAAAATACGCAGTATTTT. The chain couples TRBV19 to TRBJ2-3; tentative D call: TRBD1 (7 bases). Germline assignment: CDR1 LNHDA and CDR2 SQIVND (reference sequence). The CDR3 runs 16 residues. Between the trimmed V and J ends, which lost 3 bases and 7 bases, there was a span of 20 bases.

The chain recombines TRBV5-6 with TRBJ1-5; no firm D call. V was trimmed by 4 bases and J by 0 bases, leaving 5 bases between them. The CDR3 sequence is 13 residues long. Germline V gene lookup returns CDR1 SGHDT and CDR2 YYEEEE. As DNA, the CDR3 is TGTGCCAGCAGCGACAATAGCAATCAGCCCCAGCATTTT. Encoded protein: CASSDNSNQPQHF. Full variable domain (outside the CDR3, taken from reference TRBV5-6 and TRBJ1-5): DAGVTQSPTHLIKTRGQQVTLRCSPKSGHDTVSWYQQALGQGPQFIFQYYEEEERQRGNFPDRFSGHQFPNYSSELNVNALLLGDSALYLCASSDNSNQPQHFGDGTRLSIL.

V and J are TRBV11-3 and TRBJ2-2, with TRBD1 matching over 7 bases. Trimming removed 0 bases from V and 4 bases from J; junction bases left unmatched: 8. The CDR3 consists of 17 residues. From germline, CDR1 is SGHNT and CDR2 YENEEA. The CDR3 reads CASSLDEGTEFTGELFF. The CDR3 DNA reads as TGTGCCAGCAGCTTAGATGAAGGGACAGAGTTCACCGGGGAGCTGTTTTTT.

The chain has TRBV30 and TRBJ1-6; D gene uncertain. The germline V gene encodes CDR1 GTSNPN and CDR2 SVGIG (reference sequence). The CDR3 runs 21 residues. V was trimmed by 0 bases and J by 0 bases, leaving 24 bases between them. In DNA form, the CDR3 reads TGTGCCTGGAGTGTACTAGAGGGCGGCGGCCTCTCCAGCTCCTATAATTCACCCCTCCACTTT. The encoded protein is CAWSVLEGGGLSSSYNSPLHF.

This clone showed up just once. V is TRBV5-1 and J is TRBJ1-1; D unclear. The ends were cut back, 1 base at V and 6 bases at J, with 10 bases in the middle. Germline V CDR1 and CDR2: SGHRS, YFSETQ. The CDR3 is 13 amino acids. As DNA, the CDR3 is TGCGCCAGCAGCTTGAAGGAGAGGTCTGAAGCTTTCTTT. This encodes CASSLKERSEAFF.

The chain couples TRBV11-3 to TRBJ2-5; D perhaps matches TRBD1 (6 bases). This CDR3 has 14 residues. Looked up from germline, CDR1 is SGHNT and CDR2 is YENEEA. V was cut by 5 bases and J by 3 bases, with 13 bases left in between. CDR3 loop: CASSATHREETQYF. CDR3 nucleotides: TGTGCCAGCAGCGCAACACACAGGGAAGAGACCCAGTACTTC.

This rearrangement joins TRBV5-1 to TRBJ2-3; 9 bases align to TRBD2. CDR1 and CDR2 from the germline V gene are SGHRS and YFSETQ. CDR3 length equals 15 residues. V dropped 3 bases and J dropped 0; count of bases not matched to a gene: 2. CDR3 nucleotide sequence: TGCGCCAGCAGCTCTAGCGGGGAGAGCACAGATACGCAGTATTTT. It specifies CASSSSGESTDTQYF.

Remarks on this clone: This sample also contains other DNA sequences that code for the same CDR3. J is TRBJ1-6 and V is TRBV27, with D unresolved. Germline lookup yields CDR1 MNHEY and CDR2 SMNVEV (reference sequence). The CDR3 consists of 14 residues. V gave up 2 bases and J gave up 8 bases, with 10 bases separating them. CDR3 DNA: TGTGCCAGCAGTTTAGGCCAGGTCTATTCACCCCTCCACTTT. As protein: CASSLGQVYSPLHF.

This clone was recorded only once. The J gene is TRBJ2-2, the V gene TRBV6-5; D might be TRBD1 (5 bases). Germline CDR1 reads MNHEY; CDR2 reads SVGAGI. This CDR3 contains 14 residues. The germline V and J ends were trimmed by 5 bases and 5 bases, with 12 bases remaining between them. CDR3 loop: CASSNLQATGELFF. The CDR3 DNA is TGTGCCAGCAGTAATTTACAGGCGACCGGGGAGCTGTTTTTT.

The rearrangement joins TRBV11-2 to TRBJ2-3; 9 bases fit TRBD2. Germline CDR1 is SGHAT and CDR2 is FQNNGV. The V and J ends lost 1 base and 3 bases, in that order; junction bases with no gene match: 2. This CDR3 contains 15 residues. Here the CDR3 DNA reads TGTGCCAGCAGCTTAGGCGGGGGGGCGACAGATACGCAGTATTTT. This sequence encodes CASSLGGGATDTQYF.

J is TRBJ2-7 and V is TRBV7-6; the match to TRBD2 covers 12 bases. Germline CDR1 and CDR2: SGHVS and FNYEAQ. The CDR3 extends over 18 amino acids. V lost 4 bases, J lost 4 bases, and 14 bases stayed unmatched. CDR3: CASSSRPSGGAKYYEQYF. CDR3 nucleotide sequence: TGTGCCAGCAGCTCTCGCCCTAGCGGGGGGGCTAAGTATTACGAGCAGTACTTC. The full variable domain, its missing parts supplied by reference TRBV7-6 and TRBJ2-7, is GAGVSQSPRYKVTKRGQDVALRCDPISGHVSLYWYRQALGQGPEFLTYFNYEAQQDKSGLPNDRFSAERPEGSISTLTIQRTEQRDSAMYRCASSSRPSGGAKYYEQYFGPGTRLTVT.

J is TRBJ2-1 and V is TRBV5-1; perhaps TRBD1 as D (6 bases). Trimming took off 0 bases at V and 7 bases at J, with 11 bases between the two ends. Germline CDR1 SGHRS, CDR2 YFSETQ. CDR3 size: 14 residues. The CDR3 spells CASSLEQGWNEQFF. The CDR3 nucleotides read TGCGCCAGCAGCTTGGAGCAGGGGTGGAATGAGCAGTTCTTC.

This clone came up a few times. V gene TRBV19 combines with J gene TRBJ1-1, with D uncertain. Trimming stripped 3 bases from V and 0 bases from J, with 17 bases between. The CDR3 totals 17 residues. Germline CDR1 and CDR2: LNHDA and SQIVND (reference sequence). For the CDR3, the DNA is TGTGCCAGTAGTATTTCCCGAGTACGACTCTTGAACACTGAAGCTTTCTTT. Amino acids: CASSISRVRLLNTEAFF.

This chain's CDR3 is CASSQQTGGTEKLFF. CDR3 in DNA: TGTGCCAGTAGTCAGCAGACAGGAGGTACTGAAAAACTGTTTTTT. The chain links TRBV19 to TRBJ1-4; tentative D call: TRBD1 (6 bases). The V and J ends lost 5 bases and 7 bases respectively, with 17 bases between them. CDR1 is LNHDA and CDR2 is SQIVND in the germline V gene (reference sequence). The CDR3 spans 15 residues.

The rearrangement uses TRBV7-9 and TRBJ2-7, with D possibly matching TRBD1 (5 bases). The CDR3 loop spans 12 amino acids. From germline, CDR1 is SEHNR and CDR2 FQNEAQ (reference sequence). V lost 4 bases, J lost 3 bases, and 7 bases lay in between. The CDR3 sequence is CASSSTDYEQYF. The CDR3 DNA sequence: TGTGCCAGCAGCTCGACAGACTACGAGCAGTACTTC.

The chain couples TRBV6-5 to TRBJ1-5; TRBD1 is a possible D gene (5 bases). V lost 6 bases to trimming and J lost 5 bases, with 14 bases between them. Germline V gives CDR1 MNHEY, CDR2 SVGAGI. CDR3 size: 14 residues. The chain's CDR3 is CASRLTSRDQPQHF. For the CDR3, the DNA is TGTGCCAGCAGGCTCACTTCCAGGGATCAGCCCCAGCATTTT.

CDR3 loop: CASSSTTGNYEQYF. Here the CDR3 DNA reads TGCGCCAGCAGCTCAACGACAGGAAACTACGAGCAGTACTTC. V usage is TRBV5-1 and J usage is TRBJ2-7, with D tentatively TRBD1 (6 bases). Germline CDR1 reads SGHRS; CDR2 reads YFSETQ. The CDR3 has 14 amino acids. V lost 3 bases and J 3 bases, leaving 13 bases between the germline ends.

The chain is built from TRBV12-3 or TRBV12-4 and TRBJ1-1, with D possibly TRBD1 on 6 matching bases. V was shortened by 4 bases and J by 4 bases, with 10 bases between the two germline ends. The CDR3 is 13 residues long. CDR3 in DNA: TGTGCCAGCAGTTACAGGGAAGGCACTGAAGCTTTCTTT. Translating gives CASSYREGTEAFF.